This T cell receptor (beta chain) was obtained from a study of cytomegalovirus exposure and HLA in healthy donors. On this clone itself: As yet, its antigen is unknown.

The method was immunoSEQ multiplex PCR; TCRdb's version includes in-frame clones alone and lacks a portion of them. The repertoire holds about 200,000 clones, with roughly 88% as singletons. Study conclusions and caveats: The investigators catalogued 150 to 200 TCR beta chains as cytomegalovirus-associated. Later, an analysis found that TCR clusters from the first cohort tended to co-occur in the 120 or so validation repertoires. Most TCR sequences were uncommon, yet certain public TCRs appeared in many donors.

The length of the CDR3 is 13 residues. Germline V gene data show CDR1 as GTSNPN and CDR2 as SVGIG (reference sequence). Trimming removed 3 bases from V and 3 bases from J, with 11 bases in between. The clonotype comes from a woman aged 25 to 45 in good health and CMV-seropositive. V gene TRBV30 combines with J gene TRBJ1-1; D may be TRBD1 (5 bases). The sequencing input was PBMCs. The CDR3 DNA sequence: TGTGCCTGGAGCCGCAGGGATGACACTGAAGCTTTCTTT. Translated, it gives CAWSRRDDTEAFF. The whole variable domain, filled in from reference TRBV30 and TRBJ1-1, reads SQTIHQWPATLVQPVGSPLSLECTVEGTSNPNLYWYRQAAGRGLQLLFYSVGIGQISSEVPQNLSASRPQDRQFILSSKKLLLSDSGFYLCAWSRRDDTEAFFGQGTRLTVV.